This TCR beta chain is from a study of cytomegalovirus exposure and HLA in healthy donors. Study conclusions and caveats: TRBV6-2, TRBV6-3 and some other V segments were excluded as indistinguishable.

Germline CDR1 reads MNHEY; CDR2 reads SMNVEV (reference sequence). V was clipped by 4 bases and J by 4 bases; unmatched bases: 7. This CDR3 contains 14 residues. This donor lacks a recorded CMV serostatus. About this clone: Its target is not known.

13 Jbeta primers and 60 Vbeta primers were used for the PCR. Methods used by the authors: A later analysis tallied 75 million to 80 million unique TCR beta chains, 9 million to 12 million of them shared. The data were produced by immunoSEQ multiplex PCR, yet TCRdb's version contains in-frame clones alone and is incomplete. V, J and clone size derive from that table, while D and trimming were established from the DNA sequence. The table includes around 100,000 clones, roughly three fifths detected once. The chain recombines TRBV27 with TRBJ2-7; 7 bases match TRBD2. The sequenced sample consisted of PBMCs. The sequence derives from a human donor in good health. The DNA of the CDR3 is TGTGCCAGCAGTTGGGCGGGAGCCCTTTACGAGCAGTACTTC. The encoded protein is CASSWAGALYEQYF.